What follows are 8 T cell receptor beta chains derived from one specimen sequenced in a study of blood T cell repertoires in COVID-19. The repertoire was sequenced with immunoSEQ multiplex PCR; TCRdb's copy has only in-frame clones and lacks some. The sample shows about 59,000 clones, approximately 80% of them seen only once. Sequences were obtained from peripheral blood. All receptors derive from a woman aged 80 or older with acute or convalescent COVID-19.

The chain links TRBV6-5 to TRBJ1-1; 7 positions match TRBD1. This CDR3 contains 13 residues. Germline V lookup: CDR1 MNHEY, CDR2 SVGAGI. The J segment lost 2 bases and the V segment lost 8 bases, leaving 5 bases of the junction unmatched. CDR3 DNA: TGTGCCAGCGGTCAGGGGGTAAACACTGAAGCTTTCTTT. Translation gives CASGQGVNTEAFF.

This clone has a handful of counts. J is TRBJ2-5 and V is TRBV6-4; D perhaps matches TRBD1 (6 bases). Germline V gene lookup returns CDR1 MRHNA and CDR2 SNTAGT. V lost 11 bases, J lost 7 bases, and 8 bases lay in between. There are 9 residues in the CDR3. The CDR3 here is CAPRGTQYF. CDR3 coding DNA: TGTGCCCCCAGGGGGACCCAGTACTTC.

This clone was recorded only once. The rearrangement uses TRBV25-1 and TRBJ2-3; 11 bases fit TRBD2. Germline trimming cut 4 bases from V and 3 bases from J; bases unmatched to any gene: 6. Germline V gives CDR1 MGHDK, CDR2 SYGVNS. The CDR3 is 16 amino acids. In DNA, the CDR3 is TGTGCCAGCAGTGCCCCGGGACTAGCGGTGACAGATACGCAGTATTTT. Amino acid sequence: CASSAPGLAVTDTQYF. The full variable domain, in which reference TRBV25-1 and TRBJ2-3 provide the parts outside the CDR3, is EADIYQTPRYLVIGTGKKITLECSQTMGHDKMYWYQQDPGMELHLIHYSYGVNSTEKGDLSSESTVSRIRTEHFPLTLESARPSHTSQYLCASSAPGLAVTDTQYFGPGTRLTVL.

V usage is TRBV7-2 and J usage is TRBJ1-1; the D gene is possibly TRBD1 (5 bases). Germline-derived CDR1 and CDR2 are SGHTA and FQGNSA. The CDR3 contains 15 residues. Between the trimmed V and J ends, which lost 1 base and 3 bases, there was a span of 12 bases. The CDR3 sequence: CASSLEWGLYTEAFF. Here the CDR3 DNA reads TGTGCCAGCAGCTTAGAGTGGGGCCTTTACACTGAAGCTTTCTTT.

The V and J genes are TRBV30 and TRBJ2-7; TRBD1 aligns across 9 bases. Germline V lookup: CDR1 GTSNPN, CDR2 SVGIG (reference sequence). Trimming cost V 2 bases and J 2 bases; bases outside gene matches: 1. The CDR3 consists of 13 residues. The CDR3 DNA reads as TGTGCCTGGAGTCGGACAGGGGCCTACGAGCAGTACTTC. It specifies CAWSRTGAYEQYF.

This chain connects TRBV30 to TRBJ2-4, with TRBD1 matching 7 bases. Looked up from germline, CDR1 is GTSNPN and CDR2 is SVGIG (reference sequence). This CDR3 is 13 amino acids long. The V and J ends lost 3 bases and 8 bases, in that order; junction bases with no gene match: 7. Here the CDR3 DNA reads TGTGCCTGGAGCGCTAAGGGGGCAGACATTCAGTACTTC. Its translation: CAWSAKGADIQYF. The full variable domain, its missing parts supplied by reference TRBV30 and TRBJ2-4, is SQTIHQWPATLVQPVGSPLSLECTVEGTSNPNLYWYRQAAGRGLQLLFYSVGIGQISSEVPQNLSASRPQDRQFILSSKKLLLSDSGFYLCAWSAKGADIQYFGAGTRLSVL.

The genes are TRBV29-1 and TRBJ1-5, with a tentative D call TRBD1 (5 bases). Germline lookup yields CDR1 SQVTM and CDR2 ANQGSEA. V lost 7 bases and J lost 5, with 15 bases in between. The CDR3 length is 13 residues. CDR3: CSARGVGDQPQHF. The DNA of the CDR3 is TGCAGCGCCCGGGGGGTGGGGGATCAGCCCCAGCATTTT.

This chain joins TRBV25-1 and TRBJ1-3; tentatively, D is TRBD1 (6 bases). The CDR3 spans 15 residues. Germline V gene lookup returns CDR1 MGHDK and CDR2 SYGVNS. V was trimmed by 4 bases and J by 0 bases, leaving 10 bases between them. CDR3 DNA: TGTGCCAGCAGTGCAGACAGGAGCTCTGGAAACACCATATATTTT. This encodes CASSADRSSGNTIYF.